The text below deals with one T cell receptor (beta chain). Its antigen is not yet known. Per-nucleotide qualities are absent, and no much larger clonotype sits a single base away. TCRbeta CDR3 regions were amplified from genomic DNA using the immunoSEQ Assay, a bias-controlled multiplex PCR. On the study's bioinformatics: Nucleated cell counts per sample were estimated from amplification of reference gene primers within the assay. Sequence reads were collapsed and filtered to measure the absolute abundance of every unique TCRbeta CDR3 rearrangement. For each sample, productive Simpson clonality was calculated as the square root of Simpson's diversity index across productive rearrangements. The table was pulled from immuneACCESS by TCRdb, which kept in-frame rearrangements only. Such tables lose some clones; where checked, under half of the loss comes from unresolved V genes, and the rest has no known cause. For V, J and clone size, that table is used; D and trimming come from the DNA. The sample records 140,000 to 150,000 clones, 88% of which are singletons. Roughly 1.9% of the sample comes from the top ten.

This sample was taken from a study of blood T cell repertoires in COVID-19 (dated by TCRdb to about 2020). With respect to the entire study: Collaborator samples came from the United States, Italy and Spain and covered acute and convalescent phases of COVID-19. The repertoires were released in a freely available public database intended as a resource for research on the immune response to SARS-CoV-2. Sample metadata almost always included a de-identified subject ID, COVID-19 status, age in years and sex. Subjects who had been exposed to COVID-19, were actively infected with it, or had recovered from it provided the deeply sampled blood TCRbeta repertoires that made up the dataset. Where HLA class I and class II types were available, the types were taken from metadata supplied by the sample provider, not from assay-based typing. The prospective study material was composed of cDNA or gDNA derived from T cells, B-cell-depleted T cells, or PBMCs. Samples came from the ongoing ImmuneRACE study (first 160 participants) plus 1,254 subjects from 6 global collaborators.

The research as a whole found: Clinical and demographic metadata were provided uncurated, with the amount varying by source and participant.

Collaborating institutions collected whole blood in K2EDTA tubes following their own protocols. Collaborator samples were shipped for TCRbeta analysis as frozen whole blood, isolated PBMCs, or DNA extracted from either sample type. This clonotype was sampled from a man between 65 and 79 years old with acute or convalescent COVID-19. The material sequenced was peripheral blood.

The sequence in DNA is TGTGCCAGCAGGGAGCTCGAAGAGCACAATTCACCCCTCCACTTT. Protein translation: CASRELEEHNSPLHF. This sequence uses TRBV6-5 and TRBJ1-6; the D gene is unclear. The junction shows trimming of 6 bases on V and 7 bases on J, plus 16 bases between the germline ends. From its cysteine to its phenylalanine, the CDR3 spans 15 amino acids. Only the CDR3 portion is preserved as DNA: 45 bases, with reading frame beginning at the first base. CDR1 and CDR2, looked up from the germline V gene, are MNHEY and SVGAGI.